This T cell receptor beta chain came from a study of cytomegalovirus exposure and HLA in healthy donors. This clone was counted a few times. Its antigen is unknown. In germline, CDR1 is GTSNPN, CDR2 SVGIG (reference sequence). The CDR3 contains 16 residues. V dropped 2 bases and J dropped 9 bases, with 20 bases sitting between them. Primers included in the PCR were 60 Vbeta and 13 Jbeta primers. Assay: immunoSEQ multiplex PCR; the TCRdb copy retains only in-frame clones and omits some. The sample contains roughly 50,000 clones, roughly 84% of which appear only once. General study points: Sequencing likely generated an artifact that appeared as a cluster of highly shared sequence variants. In an earlier analysis, in 540 or so donors, most V segments appeared productive either ~90% or ~30% of the time. In a later analysis, DRB1 alleles had the most associated TCRs; HLA-C alleles the fewest. Exclusion as indistinguishable affected some V segments, including TRBV6-2 and TRBV6-3.

The specimen was PBMCs. This chain connects TRBV30 to TRBJ1-6, with D perhaps TRBD1 (6 bases). The sequence came from a woman aged 18-30 years in good health and CMV-seronegative. The chain's CDR3 is CAWSPLRGGESSPLHF. For the CDR3, the DNA is TGTGCCTGGAGTCCTCTGAGAGGGGGAGAGAGTTCACCCCTCCACTTT.